This T cell receptor beta chain stems from a study of response to subunit inactivated influenza vaccine. TCRdb itself ran the RT-PCR reads through MiXCR, one entry per CDR3 protein. Among 500,000 to 550,000 distinct CDR3 sequences, under 25% were seen once, and the ten largest hold 2.8%. This clonotype has ten or more counts. The ends were cut back, 3 bases at V and 6 bases at J, with 11 bases in the middle. The CDR3 loop spans 13 amino acids. CDR1 is KGHDR and CDR2 is SFDVKD in the germline V gene. In addition, the sample was reused for a study of T cells expressing NK-cell markers. Per that study: UMI-tagged 5'RACE template switching yielded the TCR beta cDNA. Beta-chain profiling covered CD3+CD56+NKG2C+, CD3+CD56+NKG2C- and CD3+CD56-NKG2C+ sorted subsets. Among eight sequenced donors, seven carried HCMV seropositivity while one was seronegative. Several donors' CD3+CD56-NKG2C+ cells were dominated by the same clonotypes.

The chain links TRBV24-1 to TRBJ2-7; no definite D call. The sequence was collected from a man between 50 and 59 years old who received an inactivated influenza vaccine. This specimen was CD4+ T cells sorted from PBMCs, taken roughly 12 days after vaccination. The CDR3 reads CATSDRFDGEQYF. CDR3 bases: TGTGCCACCAGTGATAGGTTTGATGGCGAGCAGTACTTC.